These T cell receptor beta chains were read from a single sample in a study of tumor and adjacent non-tumor tissue in lung cancer. TCRdb re-called the multiplex PCR reads through MiXCR, storing one row per CDR3 protein. The sample holds roughly 200,000 distinct CDR3 sequences; roughly 70% are singletons and the top ten take approximately 26%. The sequencing sample was made of lung tumor tissue. The receptor source for this set is a man aged 60 to 75 with non-small cell lung cancer. Each CDR3 is given with its conserved first and last residue. The D gene is left open where the match is weak. Expanded clones get a size class; other rows say once, few or many, or leave the size out.

CASSQGRRNQPQHF TGCGCCAGCAGCCAAGGCAGGAGAAATCAGCCCCAGCATTTT - - 14 TRBJ1-5 TRBV4-1
CASSVVQDYEQYF TGTGCCAGCAGTGTCGTCCAAGATTACGAGCAGTACTTC - few 13 TRBJ2-7 TRBV28
CARSSVGGFSTDTQHF TGTGCCAGAAGCTCAGTCGGGGGATTTAGCACAGATACGCAGCATTTT - - 16 TRBJ1-5 TRBV11-2
CSVDLTAQETQYF TGCAGCGTTGACTTGACAGCTCAAGAGACCCAGTACTTC - few 13 TRBJ2-5 TRBV29-1
CASSPGQERDIQYF TGTGCCAGCAGCCCTGGACAGGAGAGGGACATTCAGTACTTC TRBD1 many 14 TRBJ2-4 TRBV4-2
CVSNLKRQGTRELFF TGTGTGAGCAACTTAAAACGACAGGGCACCAGGGAGCTGTTTTTT TRBD1 - 15 TRBJ2-2 TRBV11-1
CASSNPTGAGETQYF TGCGCCAGCAGCAACCCGACAGGGGCTGGAGAGACCCAGTACTTC TRBD1 few 15 TRBJ2-5 TRBV4-1
CASREFLGGDNEQFF TGTGCCAGCAGGGAATTTCTCGGCGGAGACAATGAGCAGTTCTTC - few 15 TRBJ2-1 TRBV6-1
CASSFGGTSYEQFF TGTGCCAGCAGCTTCGGGGGGACCTCCTACGAACAGTTCTTC TRBD2 - 14 TRBJ2-1 TRBV11-1
CASSLFSGTGRGTDTQYF TGTGCCAGCAGCCTATTTAGCGGGACGGGCAGGGGGACAGATACGCAGTATTTT - - 18 TRBJ2-3 TRBV5-6
CSVSPGSDSYQPQHF TGCAGCGTCAGTCCAGGGAGCGACTCGTATCAGCCCCAGCATTTT - few 15 TRBJ1-5 TRBV29-1
CASSNGGVIRYEQYF TGTGCCAGCAGCAATGGTGGAGTCATTCGTTACGAGCAGTACTTC - few 15 TRBJ2-7 TRBV6-5
CVSSLYRDRGTYEQYF TGTGTCAGCAGCCTGTATCGGGACAGGGGAACCTACGAGCAGTACTTC TRBD1 once 16 TRBJ2-7 TRBV5-6
CASNVSSWGNQPQHF TGCGCCAGCAATGTTTCAAGCTGGGGCAATCAGCCCCAGCATTTT - - 15 TRBJ1-5 TRBV10-2
CTSSLETGVTYKQYF TGTACCAGCAGTTTAGAAACAGGGGTAACCTACAAGCAGTACTTC TRBD1 - 15 TRBJ2-7 TRBV11-2
CASSSTTTPTDTQYF TGTGCCAGCAGCTCGACGACTACCCCCACAGATACGCAGTATTTT - medium-sized 15 TRBJ2-3 TRBV11-2
CASSKDRENRPQHF TGTGCCAGCAGTAAGGACAGGGAGAATCGGCCCCAGCATTTT TRBD1 - 14 TRBJ1-5 TRBV6-6
CSARAETGLREQFF TGCAGTGCTAGAGCCGAGACAGGGTTAAGGGAGCAATTCTTC TRBD1 - 14 TRBJ2-1 TRBV20-1
CASSLAYRDRGPWMSTEAFF TGTGCCAGCAGCTTGGCGTACCGGGACAGGGGTCCATGGATGAGCACTGAAGCTTTCTTT TRBD1 - 20 TRBJ1-1 TRBV5-6
CASRQDPTVVNTEAFF TGCGCCAGCCGCCAAGACCCGACAGTGGTGAACACTGAAGCTTTCTTT - - 16 TRBJ1-1 TRBV4-3
CASSLRLGQQETQYF TGTGCCAGCAGCTTAAGGCTGGGACAGCAAGAGACCCAGTACTTC TRBD1 - 15 TRBJ2-5 TRBV7-2
CASSSGTGGETQYF TGCGCCAGCAGCTCCGGGACAGGGGGAGAGACCCAGTACTTC TRBD1 - 14 TRBJ2-5 TRBV5-1
CATSDPGTNEQYF TGTGCCACCAGTGATCCCGGGACTAATGAGCAGTACTTC TRBD2 - 13 TRBJ2-7 TRBV24-1
CASSFDPARYEQYF TGTGCCAGCAGTTTCGATCCGGCAAGATACGAGCAGTACTTC - few 14 TRBJ2-7 TRBV28
CASSVDSVSNQSLHF TGTGCCAGCAGCGTGGACAGTGTTAGCAATCAGTCCCTGCATTTT - - 15 TRBJ1-5 TRBV7-8
CASNRVAEGQFF TGTGCCAGCAACCGAGTGGCGGAGGGGCAGTTCTTC - - 12 TRBJ2-1 TRBV13
CSVSWSSYEQYF TGCAGCGTGTCATGGTCTTCCTACGAGCAGTACTTC - few 12 TRBJ2-7 TRBV29-1